This T cell receptor (beta chain) was found in a study of cytomegalovirus exposure and HLA in healthy donors. Study conclusions and caveats: It was confirmed in vitro that a few of the CMV-associated chains were specific for CMV antigens. It was fewer than 200 TCR beta chains that were listed as cytomegalovirus-associated. Subsequent analysis revealed that first-cohort TCR clusters tended to co-occur in the 110 or so validation repertoires.

An approximately 130-subject validation cohort, separate from the 666-subject first cohort, supplied the donors. Of note for this clone: Antigen: not known.

Assay: immunoSEQ multiplex PCR; the TCRdb copy retains only in-frame clones and omits some. The data contain 200,000 to 250,000 clones, approximately 87% of them singletons. The ends were cut back, 3 bases at V and 6 bases at J, with 14 bases in the middle. Per germline, CDR1 SNHLY and CDR2 FYNNEI. The CDR3 sequence is 15 residues long. This chain joins TRBV2 and TRBJ2-2, with a possible D match to TRBD1 (6 bases). This TCR was recovered from a young woman in good health and CMV-seronegative. The sequenced sample consisted of PBMCs. Written as DNA, the CDR3 is TGTGCCAGCAGTGACGGCCTTAGGGGGTCCGGGGAGCTGTTTTTT. It encodes CASSDGLRGSGELFF.